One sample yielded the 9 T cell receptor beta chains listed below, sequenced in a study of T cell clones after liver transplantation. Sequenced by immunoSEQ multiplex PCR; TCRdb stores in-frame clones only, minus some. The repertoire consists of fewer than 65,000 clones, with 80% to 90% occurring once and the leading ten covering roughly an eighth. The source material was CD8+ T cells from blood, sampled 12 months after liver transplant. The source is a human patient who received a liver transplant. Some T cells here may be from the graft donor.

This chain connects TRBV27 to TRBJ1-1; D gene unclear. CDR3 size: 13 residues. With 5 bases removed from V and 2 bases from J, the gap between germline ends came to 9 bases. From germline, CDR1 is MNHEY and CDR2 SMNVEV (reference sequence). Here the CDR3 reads CASSPWTNTEAFF. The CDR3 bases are TGTGCCAGCAGTCCTTGGACCAACACTGAAGCTTTCTTT.

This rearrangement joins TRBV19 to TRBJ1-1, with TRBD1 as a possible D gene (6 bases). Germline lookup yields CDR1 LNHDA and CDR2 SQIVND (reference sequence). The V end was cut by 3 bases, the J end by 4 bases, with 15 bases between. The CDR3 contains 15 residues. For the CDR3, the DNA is TGTGCCAGTAGTATTTTCGGCAGGGGCGGCACTGAAGCTTTCTTT. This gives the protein CASSIFGRGGTEAFF.

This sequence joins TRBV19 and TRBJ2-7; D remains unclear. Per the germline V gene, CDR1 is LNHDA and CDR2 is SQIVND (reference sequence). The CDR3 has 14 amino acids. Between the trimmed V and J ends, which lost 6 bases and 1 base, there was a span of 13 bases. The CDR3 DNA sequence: TGTGCCAGTAGCCCCGCTAGTGGGTCCTACGAGCAGTACTTC. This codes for CASSPASGSYEQYF.

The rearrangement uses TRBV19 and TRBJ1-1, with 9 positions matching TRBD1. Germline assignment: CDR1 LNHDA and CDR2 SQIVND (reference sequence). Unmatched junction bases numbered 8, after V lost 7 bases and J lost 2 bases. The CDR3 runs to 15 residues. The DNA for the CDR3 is TGTGCCAGTACCCCGGGACAGGGACACAACACTGAAGCTTTCTTT. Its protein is CASTPGQGHNTEAFF. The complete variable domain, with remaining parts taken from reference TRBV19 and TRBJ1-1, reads DGGITQSPKYLFRKEGQNVTLSCEQNLNHDAMYWYRQDPGQGLRLIYYSQIVNDFQKGDIAEGYSVSREKKESFPLTVTSAQKNPTAFYLCASTPGQGHNTEAFFGQGTRLTVV.

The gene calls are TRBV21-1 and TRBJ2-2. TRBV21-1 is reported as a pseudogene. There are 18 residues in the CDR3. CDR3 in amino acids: CASSKGQRGVGNTGELFF. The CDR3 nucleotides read TGTGCCAGCAGCAAGGGCCAGCGAGGGGTGGGGAACACCGGGGAGCTGTTTTTT.

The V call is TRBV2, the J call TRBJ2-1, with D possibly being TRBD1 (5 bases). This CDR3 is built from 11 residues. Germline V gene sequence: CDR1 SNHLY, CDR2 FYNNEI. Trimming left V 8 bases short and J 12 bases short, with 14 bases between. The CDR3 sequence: CASSIIDRQFF. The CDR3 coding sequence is TGTGCCAGCTCCATCATTGACAGGCAGTTCTTC.

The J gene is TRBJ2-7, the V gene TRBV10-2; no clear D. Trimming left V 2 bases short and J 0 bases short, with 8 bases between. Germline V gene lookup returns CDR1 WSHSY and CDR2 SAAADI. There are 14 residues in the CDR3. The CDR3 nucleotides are TGCGCCAGCAGTGAGCGGTGGATCTCCTACGAGCAGTACTTC. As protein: CASSERWISYEQYF.

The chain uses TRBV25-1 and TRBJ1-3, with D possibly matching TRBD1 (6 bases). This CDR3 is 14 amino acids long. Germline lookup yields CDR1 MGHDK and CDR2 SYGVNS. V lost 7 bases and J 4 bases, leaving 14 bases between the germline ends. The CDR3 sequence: CASTPQGTGNTIYF. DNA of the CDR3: TGTGCCAGCACTCCACAGGGAACCGGAAACACCATATATTTT.

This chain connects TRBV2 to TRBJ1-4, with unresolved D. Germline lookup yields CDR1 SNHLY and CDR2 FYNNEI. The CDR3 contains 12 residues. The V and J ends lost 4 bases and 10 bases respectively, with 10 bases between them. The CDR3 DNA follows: TGTGCCAGCAGTGGTATTTGGGGAAAACTGTTTTTT. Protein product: CASSGIWGKLFF.